This T cell receptor beta chain came from a study of CD8+CD57+ T cells in acquired aplastic anemia. Both TCR beta VDJ combination and CDR3 sequence profiling were carried out. Genomic DNA was the template for this profiling. TCRdb processed the reads anew with MiXCR; each CDR3 protein has one entry. This sample yields fewer than 85,000 distinct CDR3 sequences, of which less than 85% are seen a single time; 80% to 90% belongs to the top ten. Selection for sequencing was limited to patients who had shown CD8+CD57+ cell expansion by flow cytometry. Patients had not yet gotten any therapy when their blood was taken for sampling. This clonotype turned up a few times. Trimming stripped 6 bases from V and 10 bases from J, with 7 bases between. There are 11 residues in the CDR3. CDR1 is SNHLY, CDR2 FYNNEI, per germline.

V and J are TRBV2 and TRBJ1-6; D is ambiguous. The source material was sorted CD4+, CD8+, or CD8+CD57+ T cells (not recorded which) from PBMCs. The TCR comes from a human donor with aplastic anemia. The CDR3 sequence is CASRGRSPLHF. Written as DNA, the CDR3 is TGTGCCAGCAGGGGGAGGTCACCCCTCCACTTT.